This entry is about one T cell receptor beta chain. Here immunoSEQ multiplex PCR was the method, and the copy in TCRdb shows in-frame clones only, minus some. The sample carries over 100,000 clones, 79% recorded once. The record originates from a study of blood T cell repertoires in COVID-19. Germline V gene data show CDR1 as MNHNS and CDR2 as SASEGT. V gave up 3 bases and J gave up 2 bases, with 10 bases separating them. The CDR3 extends over 15 amino acids. Sequencing was done on a sample of peripheral blood. The receptor was isolated from a woman of 80 years or more with acute or convalescent COVID-19. V is TRBV6-1 and J is TRBJ1-4, with D possibly TRBD1 on 6 matching bases. The CDR3 reads CASSDQGFTNEKLFF. DNA for the CDR3: TGTGCCAGCAGTGACCAGGGGTTCACTAATGAAAAACTGTTTTTT.